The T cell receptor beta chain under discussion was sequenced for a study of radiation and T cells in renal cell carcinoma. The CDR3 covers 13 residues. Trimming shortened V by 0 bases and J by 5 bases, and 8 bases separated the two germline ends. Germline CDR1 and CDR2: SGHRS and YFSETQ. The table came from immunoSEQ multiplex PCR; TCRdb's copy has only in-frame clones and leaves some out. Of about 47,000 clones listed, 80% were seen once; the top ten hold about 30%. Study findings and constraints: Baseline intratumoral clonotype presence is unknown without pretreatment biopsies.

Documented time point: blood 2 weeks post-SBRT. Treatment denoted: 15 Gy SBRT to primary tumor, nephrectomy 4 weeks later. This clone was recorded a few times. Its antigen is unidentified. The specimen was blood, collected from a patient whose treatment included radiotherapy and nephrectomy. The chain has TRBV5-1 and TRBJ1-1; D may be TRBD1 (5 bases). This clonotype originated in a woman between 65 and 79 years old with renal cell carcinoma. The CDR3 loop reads CASSLEGETEAFF. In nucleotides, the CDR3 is TGCGCCAGCAGCTTGGAAGGGGAAACTGAAGCTTTCTTT.